This paragraph reports one TCR beta chain. This clone appeared once. Its antigen is not yet known. It has no much larger one-base neighbor in the sample; base qualities were not kept. The sample is drawn from a study of control samples from healthy donors and cancer patients (dated by TCRdb to 2020 to 2022). V is shortened by 0 bases, J by 1 base, and the region joining them spans 12 bases. The CDR3 runs 16 amino acids, cysteine and phenylalanine included. The read is trimmed to its CDR3 DNA, 48 bases read in frame from base 1. As encoded in the germline V gene, CDR1 is SGHRS while CDR2 is YFSETQ. The library relied on the immunoSEQ multiplex PCR assay. The immuneACCESS repertoire file appears here via TCRdb, limited to in-frame rearrangements. These files lack a portion of the clones; in checked studies, under half of the deficit traces to unresolved V genes, and the cause of the others is not known. For this sample the table gives 100,000 to 150,000 clones, of which roughly 87% were detected only once. Around 8.7% of the sample is held by the ten biggest clonotypes.

This clonotype was obtained from a man in his forties in good health. The chain was built from TRBV5-1 and TRBJ2-3, with a tentative D gene TRBD2 over 6 matching bases. The sequencing sample was made of blood. The base sequence is TGCGCCAGCAGCTTGGTGCGGAGACTAGGCACAGATACGCAGTATTTT. Protein translation: CASSLVRRLGTDTQYF.